The next 21 T cell receptor beta chains were all read from a single sample in a study of identical twins. TCRdb called the 5' RACE reads again in MiXCR, with one record for every CDR3 protein. The table shows about 100,000 distinct CDR3 sequences, with 4.5% to 6.5% occurring only once. The specimen was memory T cells sorted from blood. These receptors all come from a woman aged 50 to 65 in good health.

This clonotype has only a few counts. The chain is built from TRBV19 and TRBJ1-1; D unresolved. This CDR3 comprises 12 residues. The germline CDR1 and CDR2 sequences are LNHDA and SQIVND (reference sequence). V lost 7 bases, J lost 5 bases, and 11 bases lay in between. The DNA for the CDR3 is TGTGCCAGTAAAGAGGCGCGAACTGAAGCTTTCTTT. Its translation: CASKEARTEAFF. The whole variable domain, filled in from reference TRBV19 and TRBJ1-1, reads DGGITQSPKYLFRKEGQNVTLSCEQNLNHDAMYWYRQDPGQGLRLIYYSQIVNDFQKGDIAEGYSVSREKKESFPLTVTSAQKNPTAFYLCASKEARTEAFFGQGTRLTVV.

This clonotype showed up many times. The chain employs TRBV29-1 and TRBJ1-5; TRBD1 might be the D (5 bases). Per the germline V gene, CDR1 is SQVTM and CDR2 is ANQGSEA. CDR3 length: 12 residues. Trimming shortened V by 4 bases and J by 7 bases, and 11 bases separated the two germline ends. The CDR3 region has the DNA TGCAGCGTTGCGGGGGGTGGGCAGCCCCAGCATTTT. Translated: CSVAGGGQPQHF. The complete variable domain, with remaining parts taken from reference TRBV29-1 and TRBJ1-5, reads SAVISQKPSRDICQRGTSLTIQCQVDSQVTMMFWYRQQPGQSLTLIATANQGSEATYESGFVIDKFPISRPNLTFSTLTVSNMSPEDSSIYLCSVAGGGQPQHFGDGTRLSIL.

V is TRBV6-5 and J is TRBJ1-6, with D hard to call. Trimming removed 8 bases from V and 7 bases from J, with 9 bases in between. Germline V gene sequence: CDR1 MNHEY, CDR2 SVGAGI. The CDR3 has 12 amino acids. The CDR3 DNA follows: TGTGCCAGCTCAGGCGGAAATTCACCCCTCCACTTT. This translates into CASSGGNSPLHF.

This chain connects TRBV27 to TRBJ1-2; 7 bases agree with TRBD1. This CDR3 has 14 residues. V trimming: 6 bases; J trimming: 7 bases; junction bases outside the gene matches: 11. CDR1 is MNHEY and CDR2 is SMNVEV in the germline V gene (reference sequence). The CDR3 loop is CASRVQGKGGGYTF. In nucleotides, the CDR3 is TGTGCCAGCAGGGTACAGGGGAAAGGTGGTGGCTACACCTTC.

This clonotype was observed many times. This chain links TRBV27 with TRBJ2-7, with 7 positions matching TRBD2. The CDR3 has 15 residues. Trimming removed 0 bases from V and 4 bases from J; junction bases left unmatched: 6. Per the germline V gene, CDR1 is MNHEY and CDR2 is SMNVEV (reference sequence). The CDR3 protein is CASSLSLAISYEQYF. CDR3 in DNA: TGTGCCAGCAGTTTATCACTAGCGATTAGTTACGAGCAGTACTTC.

The chain recombines TRBV21-1 with TRBJ2-7. TRBV21-1 is a pseudogene locus. This CDR3 is built from 11 residues. The CDR3 here is CASNHSYEQYV. CDR3 bases: TGTGCCAGCAACCATAGCTACGAGCAGTACGTC.

This clonotype was seen ten or more times. The V call is TRBV27, the J call TRBJ1-1; TRBD1 might be the D (6 bases). V lost 8 bases to trimming and J lost 10 bases, with 20 bases between them. The CDR3 covers 13 residues. CDR1 and CDR2 from the germline V gene are MNHEY and SMNVEV (reference sequence). The CDR3 is CASWETGFLPAFF. Written as DNA, the CDR3 is TGTGCCAGCTGGGAAACAGGGTTCTTACCAGCTTTCTTT.

This clonotype was seen more than once but under ten times. The gene calls are TRBV6-5 and TRBJ2-7, with 9 bases aligning to TRBD2. The CDR3 runs 14 residues. CDR1 and CDR2 (germline): MNHEY, SVGAGI. V shed 8 bases, J shed 6 bases, and the junction held 11 bases outside the gene matches. This chain's CDR3 is CASSPAGGRGEQYV. The DNA of the CDR3 is TGTGCCAGCTCTCCCGCGGGAGGGAGGGGCGAGCAGTACGTC.

In this sample, this clonotype turned up a few times. V usage is TRBV5-1 and J usage is TRBJ2-6, with unresolved D. Germline CDR1 SGHRS, CDR2 YFSETQ. The CDR3 totals 15 residues. V lost 3 bases and J 4 bases, leaving 11 bases between the germline ends. CDR3 in DNA: TGCGCCAGCAGCTCGAGACAACCGGGGGCCAACGTCCTGACTTTC. Residues: CASSSRQPGANVLTF.

At least ten counts were recorded for this clonotype. This chain uses TRBV15 with TRBJ2-3; no clear D gene. CDR3 length: 19 amino acids. Germline V gene data show CDR1 as LNHNV and CDR2 as YYDKDF (reference sequence). The V gene lost 0 bases and the J gene lost 3 bases, with 22 bases spanning the gap. The CDR3 DNA sequence: TGTGCCACCAGCAGAGATAGAAGGGCCGGCGTGGTAAGAACAGATACGCAGTATTTT. Protein sequence: CATSRDRRAGVVRTDTQYF.

This clonotype was picked up a small number of times. The V and J genes are TRBV5-8 and TRBJ2-4; D is ambiguous. V gave up 1 base and J gave up 13 bases, with 9 bases separating them. There are 11 residues in the CDR3. CDR1 and CDR2 from the germline V gene are SGHTS and YDEGEE. CDR3 sequence: CASSLKAPQYF. Here the CDR3 DNA reads TGTGCCAGCAGCTTGAAGGCCCCCCAGTACTTC. Full variable domain (outside the CDR3, taken from reference TRBV5-8 and TRBJ2-4): EAGVTQSPTHLIKTRGQQATLRCSPISGHTSVYWYQQALGLGLQFLLWYDEGEERNRGNFPPRFSGRQFPNYSSELNVNALELEDSALYLCASSLKAPQYFGAGTRLSVL.

The V gene is TRBV28, the J gene TRBJ2-7; tentatively, D is TRBD1 (5 bases). V shed 5 bases and J shed 3 bases, with 14 bases lying between them. The CDR3 covers 14 residues. Germline V gives CDR1 MDHEN, CDR2 SYDVKM. The CDR3 coding sequence is TGTGCCAGCAGTACCCCAGGGCCGATCTACGAGCAGTACTTC. This gives the protein CASSTPGPIYEQYF. Combining the CDR3 with reference TRBV28 and TRBJ2-7 gives the whole variable domain DVKVTQSSRYLVKRTGEKVFLECVQDMDHENMFWYRQDPGLGLRLIYFSYDVKMKEKGDIPEGYSVSREKKERFSLILESASTNQTSMYLCASSTPGPIYEQYFGPGTRLTVT.

There are many counts of this clonotype. The rearrangement uses TRBV5-1 and TRBJ2-1, with 7 bases lining up with TRBD2. The CDR3 consists of 17 residues. J was trimmed by 3 bases and V by 2 bases; bases with no gene match: 11. Germline values: CDR1 SGHRS, CDR2 YFSETQ. The CDR3, as DNA: TGCGCCAGCAGCTTTATAGGACTCCGGGGGGTCTACAATGAGCAGTTCTTC. It yields the protein CASSFIGLRGVYNEQFF.

This clonotype was picked up a small number of times. This chain joins TRBV6-1 and TRBJ2-2; 11 nucleotides match TRBD1. Germline lookup yields CDR1 MNHNS and CDR2 SASEGT. Trimming took 7 bases from V and 8 from J; bases not matched to a gene: 6. The CDR3 is made up of 14 amino acids. This CDR3 reads CASMRDRGYGELFF. In DNA, the CDR3 is TGTGCCAGCATGAGGGACAGGGGGTATGGGGAGCTGTTTTTT.

The rearrangement links TRBV5-1 to TRBJ2-3, with D possibly being TRBD1 (6 bases). The CDR3 is made up of 18 amino acids. Germline CDR1 is SGHRS and CDR2 is YFSETQ. The V end lost 7 bases, the J end lost 3 bases, and 27 bases lay between the germline ends. The CDR3, as DNA: TGCGCCAGCTCCTCAGGGGCGAACAGGGTTGGTAGAACAGATACGCAGTATTTT. It specifies CASSSGANRVGRTDTQYF.

This clonotype appeared a few times. A junction end diverges from the germline sequence, so it may reflect a read error. This chain connects TRBV7-7 to TRBJ2-1; TRBD2 matches 10 bases. Germline V gene sequence: CDR1 SSHAT, CDR2 FNYEAQ (reference sequence). The CDR3 covers 18 residues. CDR3: CASSLEAPLAGIHNEQFF. The CDR3, as DNA: TGTGCTAGCAGCTTAGAGGCCCCACTAGCGGGAATCCACAATGAGCAGTTCTTC.

This clonotype was seen many times. The chain couples TRBV3-1 to TRBJ1-1; D remains unclear. This CDR3 contains 12 residues. In germline, CDR1 is LGHDT, CDR2 YNNKEL (reference sequence). The V end lost 2 bases, the J end lost 8 bases, and 9 bases lay between the germline ends. The CDR3: CASSQRPLEAFF. The CDR3 DNA sequence: TGTGCCAGCAGCCAACGGCCCCTAGAAGCTTTCTTT.

This clonotype has a single count. The V call is TRBV15, the J call TRBJ2-7, with D maybe TRBD2 (5 bases). Germline CDR1 LNHNV, CDR2 YYDKDF (reference sequence). V was pared by 5 bases and J by 3 bases, with 17 bases between. This CDR3 spans 15 amino acids. CDR3 sequence reads: CATSAPGSSGYEQYF. Written as DNA, the CDR3 is TGTGCCACCAGCGCCCCCGGGTCCAGCGGCTACGAGCAGTACTTC.

The V gene is TRBV2, the J gene TRBJ1-1; 8 bases agree with TRBD1. CDR3 size: 13 residues. V lost 10 bases to trimming and J lost 0 bases; unmatched junction nucleotides: 4. Germline V lookup: CDR1 SNHLY, CDR2 FYNNEI. The CDR3 here is CANRRGLNTEAFF. CDR3 sequence (DNA): TGTGCCAATCGCAGGGGGCTGAACACTGAAGCTTTCTTT.

This clonotype was counted ten times or more. The rearrangement uses TRBV10-3 and TRBJ2-1; D is unresolved. The CDR3 totals 13 residues. The germline CDR1 and CDR2 sequences are ENHRY and SYGVKD. The V gene lost 8 bases and the J gene lost 10 bases, with 18 bases spanning the gap. The chain's CDR3 is CAIEPVLIREQFF. CDR3 sequence (DNA): TGTGCCATCGAACCGGTCCTCATAAGGGAGCAGTTCTTC.

This clonotype was seen ten or more times. The chain is built from TRBV7-6 and TRBJ1-6; 7 bases fit TRBD1. Looked up from germline, CDR1 is SGHVS and CDR2 is FNYEAQ. V was clipped by 5 bases and J by 10 bases; unmatched bases: 14. CDR3 length: 16 residues. CDR3 sequence reads: CASSASIGGAWSPLHF. The DNA for the CDR3 is TGTGCCAGCAGCGCCTCTATAGGGGGCGCGTGGTCACCCCTCCACTTT.